This T cell receptor beta chain came from a study of Ad26.COV2.S vaccination and SARS-CoV-2 variants. Background on the study: The vaccine Ad26.COV2.S was put into the muscle once, or twice with 56 days between.

In germline, CDR1 is GTSNPN, CDR2 SVGIG (reference sequence). The length of the CDR3 is 14 residues. The V and J ends lost 0 bases and 4 bases respectively, with 10 bases between them. Treatment noted: over 15 received Ad26.COV2.S at low or high dose, single or two shots; roughly 5 received placebo; per-sample allocation not given. Samples came from day 63 after the first vaccine or placebo injection. Vaccination used an Ad26 vector expressing Wuhan-strain SARS-CoV-2 spike. TCRdb's table, derived via immunoSEQ multiplex PCR, lists solely in-frame clones and lacks some. The sample shows approximately 300,000 clones, 86% of them seen only once. As concerns this clone: Its antigen is unidentified.

Study findings and constraints: Similar non-spike TCR breadth was seen in vaccine and placebo recipients.

This sequence joins TRBV30 and TRBJ2-1; D possibly corresponds to TRBD1 (5 bases). The source is a person between 18 and 65 years old who received the Ad26.COV2.S COVID-19 vaccine or a placebo. The source material was peripheral blood, sampled in a trial of Ad26.COV2.S vaccine versus placebo. CDR3 amino acids: CAWSVSGLYNEQFF. The CDR3 coding sequence is TGTGCCTGGAGTGTTTCAGGGCTTTACAATGAGCAGTTCTTC.